Presented here are 8 T cell receptor beta chains from one specimen sequenced in a study of T cell changes during pregnancy in multiple sclerosis. The protocol was immunoSEQ multiplex PCR, while the TCRdb copy is restricted to in-frame clones and leaves out a portion. The table records approximately 38,000 clones, 75% to 95% of them present only once. The sample consisted of CD8+ T cells from peripheral blood mononuclear cells, taken in the second trimester of pregnancy. All receptors derive from a female donor with multiple sclerosis, enrolled in a pregnancy study.

The V call is TRBV4-3, the J call TRBJ1-1; the match to TRBD1 covers 9 bases. There are 17 residues in the CDR3. Losses at the gene ends were 0 bases for V and 5 bases for J; bases not matched to a gene: 10. Germline V gives CDR1 LGHNA, CDR2 YSLEER. The CDR3 DNA reads TGCGCCAGCAGCCAAGACCACAGGGGGCGGGGGTTGACTGAAGCTTTCTTT. Encoded protein: CASSQDHRGRGLTEAFF.

V gene TRBV7-6 combines with J gene TRBJ1-5; TRBD1 agrees at 8 bases. J gave up 7 bases and V 0 bases, and 8 bases lay outside the gene matches. The CDR3 runs 16 residues. Germline V gives CDR1 SGHVS, CDR2 FNYEAQ. The CDR3 DNA follows: TGTGCCAGCAGCTTAGCTGGGGCAGGGGGCGCGCAGCCCCAGCATTTT. It is translated as CASSLAGAGGAQPQHF. The full variable domain, rest sourced from reference TRBV7-6 and TRBJ1-5, is GAGVSQSPRYKVTKRGQDVALRCDPISGHVSLYWYRQALGQGPEFLTYFNYEAQQDKSGLPNDRFSAERPEGSISTLTIQRTEQRDSAMYRCASSLAGAGGAQPQHFGDGTRLSIL.

The chain combines TRBV30 with TRBJ2-7, with 7 positions matching TRBD1. The V gene's germline CDR1 is GTSNPN and CDR2 SVGIG (reference sequence). This CDR3 region has 13 residues. V gave up 4 bases and J gave up 5 bases; unmatched junction bases: 8. CDR3 nucleotides: TGTGCCTGGACCCGAAGGGGGCGAGACGAGCAGTACTTC. Residues: CAWTRRGRDEQYF.

This clone has a handful of counts. This sequence joins TRBV2 and TRBJ1-1; no definite D call. CDR1 is SNHLY, CDR2 FYNNEI, per germline. Trimming took off 3 bases at V and 7 bases at J, with 9 bases between the two ends. The CDR3 loop spans 12 amino acids. CDR3 nucleotides: TGTGCCAGCAGTGACAGGCCGATTGAAGCTTTCTTT. Its translation: CASSDRPIEAFF.

In this sample, this clone turned up once. The chain carries TRBV28 and TRBJ2-7; D possibly corresponds to TRBD1 (6 bases). The CDR3 loop spans 18 amino acids. The V and J ends lost 1 base and 1 base respectively, with 20 bases between them. Germline CDR1 reads MDHEN; CDR2 reads SYDVKM. CDR3 in amino acids: CASSLFGGQPFVSYEQYF. The CDR3 DNA sequence: TGTGCCAGCAGTTTATTTGGGGGCCAGCCCTTCGTATCCTACGAGCAGTACTTC.

This CDR3 reads CAWSGTPTGLAGELFF. The CDR3 region has the DNA TGTGCCTGGAGTGGGACCCCGACAGGGTTGGCCGGGGAGCTGTTTTTT. J is TRBJ2-2 and V is TRBV30, with 7 bases identical to TRBD1. This CDR3 is 16 amino acids long. The ends lost 1 base at V and 6 bases at J; junction bases unmatched: 11. Looked up from germline, CDR1 is GTSNPN and CDR2 is SVGIG (reference sequence).

The chain employs TRBV7-6 and TRBJ1-1; D is perhaps TRBD1 (5 bases). V lost 0 bases and J lost 1, with 12 bases in between. Germline V gene sequence: CDR1 SGHVS, CDR2 FNYEAQ. This CDR3 spans 16 amino acids. CDR3: CASSLAPAGSNTEAFF. CDR3 coding DNA: TGTGCCAGCAGCTTAGCCCCCGCAGGGTCGAACACTGAAGCTTTCTTT. Based on the CDR3 plus reference TRBV7-6 and TRBJ1-1, the full variable domain is GAGVSQSPRYKVTKRGQDVALRCDPISGHVSLYWYRQALGQGPEFLTYFNYEAQQDKSGLPNDRFSAERPEGSISTLTIQRTEQRDSAMYRCASSLAPAGSNTEAFFGQGTRLTVV.

This clone was picked up one time. The J gene is TRBJ2-1, the V gene TRBV7-3, with D uncertain. The CDR3 sequence is 16 residues long. V shed 1 base and J shed 8 bases, with 18 bases lying between them. Germline-derived CDR1 and CDR2 are SGHTA and FQGTGA. The CDR3 coding sequence is TGTGCCAGCAGCTTAAGAGGCGCTTCCATAGCTCATGAGCAGTTCTTC. It encodes CASSLRGASIAHEQFF.